In this sample, the clone carrying this TCR beta chain turned up a few times. Antigen: not known. The CDR3 loop spans 13 amino acids. CDR1 and CDR2 from the germline V gene are GTSNPN and SVGIG (reference sequence). The study ran its PCR with 60 Vbeta and 13 Jbeta primers. The table came from immunoSEQ multiplex PCR; TCRdb's copy has only in-frame clones and leaves some out. The top ten hold about 7% of the sample, which has just under 95,000 clones, more than 60% seen once. The record originates from a study of cytomegalovirus exposure and HLA in healthy donors. Regarding the study as a whole: Per a later analysis, 16,951 TCR beta sequences showed association with HLA alleles at 0.05 false discovery rate. Only CMV serostatus was available as immune exposure information. V segments that were indistinguishable, TRBV6-2 and TRBV6-3 among them, were omitted from analysis. Later analysis demonstrated an association between a missense DCLRE1C variant and TCR beta V- and J-gene trimming.

The sequence was collected from a man aged 45 to 65 in good health and CMV-seropositive. Sequenced sample: PBMCs. The chain couples TRBV30 to TRBJ2-5; 7 bases align to TRBD1. The J call is uncertain, as TRBJ2-7 better fits the DNA end. The CDR3 loop reads CAGTGTELYEQYF. The CDR3 bases are TGTGCCGGAACCGGGACAGAATTATACGAGCAGTACTTC.